This is a list of T cell receptor beta chains from one sample in a study of blood T cell repertoires in COVID-19. The assay was immunoSEQ multiplex PCR, and TCRdb's table has in-frame clones only and misses some. The sample has approximately 230,000 clones, around nine tenths seen once; the top ten hold under 15%. Sequences were obtained from PBMCs or T cells enriched from blood (not recorded which). These receptors all come from a woman aged 45-65 years with acute COVID-19. Both conserved end residues are part of each CDR3. Fields, in order: V gene, clone size, D gene, J gene, CDR3 protein, CDR3 DNA. A D gene is named only where the DNA matches it firmly. Size values are once, few and many counts, or a class for expanded clones, and some rows have none.

v_call: TRBV6-5
clone_size: .
d_call: .
j_call: TRBJ1-1
cdr3_aa: CASSYLTGSTEAFF
cdr3_nt: TGTGCCAGCAGTTACCTAACAGGGAGCACTGAAGCTTTCTTT

v_call: TRBV7-8
clone_size: .
d_call: .
j_call: TRBJ2-2
cdr3_aa: CASSGGPGTGELFF
cdr3_nt: TGTGCCAGCAGCGGCGGGCCGGGCACCGGGGAGCTGTTTTTT

v_call: TRBV6-2/TRBV6-3
clone_size: .
d_call: .
j_call: TRBJ1-5
cdr3_aa: CASSYYPFQGQPQHF
cdr3_nt: TGTGCCAGCAGTTACTATCCCTTCCAGGGACAGCCCCAGCATTTT

v_call: TRBV19
clone_size: .
d_call: TRBD1
j_call: TRBJ1-2
cdr3_aa: CASSILRTGASSYGYTF
cdr3_nt: TGTGCCAGTAGTATACTACGGACAGGGGCGTCTTCCTATGGCTACACCTTC

v_call: TRBV29-1
clone_size: .
d_call: TRBD1
j_call: TRBJ1-1
cdr3_aa: CSETGGVNTEAFF
cdr3_nt: TGCAGCGAGACAGGGGGAGTGAACACTGAAGCTTTCTTT

v_call: TRBV30
clone_size: .
d_call: TRBD1
j_call: TRBJ1-5
cdr3_aa: CASQTGTGSVSNQPQHF
cdr3_nt: TGTGCCTCCCAAACCGGGACAGGGAGCGTTAGCAATCAGCCCCAGCATTTT

v_call: TRBV4-2
clone_size: .
d_call: TRBD2
j_call: TRBJ2-7
cdr3_aa: CASSQRSGSSYEQYF
cdr3_nt: TGTGCCAGCAGCCAACGTAGCGGGAGCTCCTACGAGCAGTACTTC

v_call: TRBV28
clone_size: .
d_call: .
j_call: TRBJ1-5
cdr3_aa: CASSFRGSSNQPQHF
cdr3_nt: TGTGCCAGCAGTTTTCGGGGGAGTAGCAATCAGCCCCAGCATTTT

v_call: TRBV4-1
clone_size: many
d_call: TRBD1
j_call: TRBJ1-6
cdr3_aa: CASSRPTGGKNSPLHF
cdr3_nt: TGCGCCAGCAGCCGACCGACAGGGGGCAAAAATTCACCCCTCCACTTT

v_call: TRBV11-2
clone_size: .
d_call: .
j_call: TRBJ1-5
cdr3_aa: CASSPRVGRNQPQHF
cdr3_nt: TGTGCCAGCAGCCCCAGGGTGGGTCGAAATCAGCCCCAGCATTTT

v_call: TRBV28
clone_size: .
d_call: .
j_call: TRBJ1-1
cdr3_aa: CASSFGRGARTEAFF
cdr3_nt: TGTGCCAGCAGTTTTGGTCGGGGGGCGAGAACTGAAGCTTTCTTT

v_call: TRBV24-1
clone_size: .
d_call: TRBD1
j_call: TRBJ1-1
cdr3_aa: CATSDHDRGAFF
cdr3_nt: TGTGCCACCAGTGACCATGACAGGGGGGCTTTCTTT

v_call: TRBV18
clone_size: .
d_call: .
j_call: TRBJ2-5
cdr3_aa: CASSPSGQETQYF
cdr3_nt: TGTGCCAGCTCACCTAGCGGACAAGAGACCCAGTACTTC

v_call: TRBV5-1
clone_size: .
d_call: TRBD2
j_call: TRBJ2-5
cdr3_aa: CASSLTSGQETQYF
cdr3_nt: TGCGCCAGCAGCTTGACTAGCGGACAAGAGACCCAGTACTTC

v_call: TRBV7-9
clone_size: .
d_call: .
j_call: TRBJ1-2
cdr3_aa: CASSLVVGYTF
cdr3_nt: TGTGCCAGCAGCTTAGTAGTTGGCTACACCTTC

v_call: TRBV24-1
clone_size: .
d_call: .
j_call: TRBJ1-2
cdr3_aa: CATSDFSGGPYGYTF
cdr3_nt: TGTGCCACCAGTGATTTTTCCGGGGGGCCCTATGGCTACACCTTC

v_call: TRBV5-1
clone_size: .
d_call: .
j_call: TRBJ2-3
cdr3_aa: CASSLNRGTDTQYF
cdr3_nt: TGCGCCAGCAGCTTGAATAGGGGTACAGATACGCAGTATTTT

v_call: TRBV29-1
clone_size: many
d_call: .
j_call: TRBJ1-3
cdr3_aa: CSVARQGNTIYF
cdr3_nt: TGCAGCGTTGCGCGACAGGGAAACACCATATATTTT

v_call: TRBV6-2/TRBV6-3
clone_size: .
d_call: .
j_call: TRBJ1-5
cdr3_aa: CASSYSPQAVANQPQHF
cdr3_nt: TGTGCCAGCAGTTACTCGCCGCAGGCAGTGGCCAATCAGCCCCAGCATTTT

v_call: TRBV30
clone_size: .
d_call: .
j_call: TRBJ2-7
cdr3_aa: CAWSVLARGSEQYF
cdr3_nt: TGTGCCTGGAGTGTGCTAGCGAGGGGTAGCGAGCAGTACTTC

v_call: TRBV11-2
clone_size: .
d_call: .
j_call: TRBJ1-4
cdr3_aa: CASSSTPGVTNEKLFF
cdr3_nt: TGTGCCAGCAGCTCCACTCCCGGGGTGACTAATGAAAAACTGTTTTTT

v_call: TRBV7-9
clone_size: .
d_call: .
j_call: TRBJ2-7
cdr3_aa: CASSPGFAVGYEQYF
cdr3_nt: TGTGCCAGCAGCCCGGGTTTCGCGGTGGGCTACGAGCAGTACTTC